This record covers a single TCR beta chain. The table came from immunoSEQ multiplex PCR; TCRdb's copy has only in-frame clones and leaves some out. Of around 29,000 clones listed, 88% are singletons. The data derive from a study of blood T cell repertoires in COVID-19. Study background: Samples taken during acute and convalescent COVID-19 were collected in the United States, Italy and Spain.

This TCR came from a human donor in a cohort sampled during active COVID-19. The sample was peripheral blood.

CDR3 nucleotide sequence: TGTGCCAGCAGCACCCGACTAGCGGGGAGCACAGATACGCAGTATTTT. This encodes CASSTRLAGSTDTQYF. The rearrangement links TRBV7-2 to TRBJ2-3; 11 nucleotides line up with TRBD2. This CDR3 has 16 amino acids. Unmatched junction bases numbered 4, after V lost 5 bases and J lost 0 bases. CDR1 SGHTA and CDR2 FQGNSA come from the germline V gene.